Listed below are T cell receptor beta chains from one sample, sequenced in a study of T cells in Graves' hyperthyroidism and ophthalmopathy. TCRdb passed the multiplex PCR reads through MiXCR, listing each CDR3 protein once. The table has 550,000 to 700,000 distinct CDR3 sequences, 40% to 55% seen once; the top ten hold around 20%. The specimen was peripheral blood or thyroid tissue (not recorded which). The origin of the receptors is an adult woman with Graves' disease, either hyperthyroidism or ophthalmopathy (not recorded which). Each CDR3 is given with its conserved first and last residue. The D gene is left open where the match is weak. The listing skips clone size in some rows; elsewhere it reads once, few, many or a size class.

cdr3_nt cdr3_aa j_call v_call d_call clone_size
TGTGCCAGCAGCCAAGAACTGATTCGCGAGCAGTACTTC CASSQELIREQYF TRBJ2-7 TRBV4-2 . few
TGCAGTGCTCCACACCCGACAGGGGGCTACGGCTACACCTTC CSAPHPTGGYGYTF TRBJ1-2 TRBV20-1 TRBD1 many
TGTGCCAGCAGTTACTCGGGGACAGGGGGCTCTGGAAACACCATATATTTT CASSYSGTGGSGNTIYF TRBJ1-3 TRBV25-1 TRBD1 .
TGTGCCAGCAGCGCCCGGGCGCAAGAGACCCAGTACTTC CASSARAQETQYF TRBJ2-5 TRBV7-3 . many
TGTGCCAGCAGTCCCCTATTTGAGAGCTCTGGAAACACCATATATTTT CASSPLFESSGNTIYF TRBJ1-3 TRBV2 . many
TGTGCCAGCAGCCATGGACAGGGGGTTAATAATTCACCCCTCCACTTT CASSHGQGVNNSPLHF TRBJ1-6 TRBV7-6 TRBD1 .
TGCAGTGTGGAGGACGACACCGGGGAGCTGTTTTTT CSVEDDTGELFF TRBJ2-2 TRBV20-1 . .
TGTGCCAGCAGCTCGACGGGAGGGGCCGGGGAGCTGTTTTTT CASSSTGGAGELFF TRBJ2-2 TRBV2 TRBD2 .
TGTGCCAGCAGTGAAGTTGGACAAGAGACCCAGTACTTC CASSEVGQETQYF TRBJ2-5 TRBV6-1 . many
TGTGCCAGCAGCTTTTTTACGCCCGGGACAAAAAACCAAGAGACCCAGTACTTC CASSFFTPGTKNQETQYF TRBJ2-5 TRBV7-6 . .
TGTGCCAGCAGCTCGAGACTAGCGGGGGGGCGTGAGACCCAGTACTTC CASSSRLAGGRETQYF TRBJ2-5 TRBV11-3 TRBD2 .
TGCAGTGCTAGTTCGGGGGTGGGAGCTTTCTTT CSASSGVGAFF TRBJ1-1 TRBV20-1 . .
TGCAGCGTTTGGGGGGGGGGAGAGACCCAGTACTTC CSVWGGGETQYF TRBJ2-5 TRBV29-1 TRBD2 many
TGCAGTGCTAGTGGCGTGGGGAGCCAGATCTATGGCTACACCTTC CSASGVGSQIYGYTF TRBJ1-2 TRBV20-1 . once
TGTGCCAGCAGTGAGGACAGGGGGCTTTGGCAGCCCCAGCATTTT CASSEDRGLWQPQHF TRBJ1-5 TRBV2 TRBD1 many
TGCAGTGCTCCCAAAGAGGGTGCGGGGGCCAACGTCCTGACTTTC CSAPKEGAGANVLTF TRBJ2-6 TRBV20-1 . .
TGCAGCGCTATCCCTGGACAGGGGCTAGGAGAGCAGTACTTC CSAIPGQGLGEQYF TRBJ2-7 TRBV29-1 TRBD1 .
TGTGCCAGCAGCTTATCGATAGCGGGAGCGACGAACACCGGGGAGCTGTTTTTT CASSLSIAGATNTGELFF TRBJ2-2 TRBV7-2 TRBD2 .
TGTGCCACCAGTGATTCCCCCGGAAGCGGGGGAGAGACCCAGTACTTC CATSDSPGSGGETQYF TRBJ2-5 TRBV24-1 TRBD2 once
TGTGCCAGCAGCTTAGGTGATTCCACCACGGATACGCAGTATTTT CASSLGDSTTDTQYF TRBJ2-3 TRBV7-7 . .
TGTGCCAGCAGCACCTCTAGCGGGGTCGGCTACGAGCAGTACTTC CASSTSSGVGYEQYF TRBJ2-7 TRBV7-2 TRBD2 .
TGTGCCAGCAGTTACGGCCAAAATCAAGAGGCCCAGTACTTC CASSYGQNQEAQYF TRBJ2-5 TRBV6-1 . .
TGTGCCAGCAGTGCGGGACAGCCTAATTCACCCCTCCACTTT CASSAGQPNSPLHF TRBJ1-6 TRBV6-5 TRBD1 .
TGTGCCAGTAGTATCGGCACTCTGGGGACTGAAGCTTTCTTT CASSIGTLGTEAFF TRBJ1-1 TRBV19 . .
TGTGCCAGCAGCCAATCTTGGACAGGGAATCAGCCCCAGCATTTT CASSQSWTGNQPQHF TRBJ1-5 TRBV16 TRBD1 many
TGTGCCACCGCCCGGAGTTCCGGACAGGGTTACTCACCCCTCCACTTT CATARSSGQGYSPLHF TRBJ1-6 TRBV5-4 TRBD1 many
TGCGCCAGCAGCCCTACGGTCGGGCAGACTACTGGCTACACCTTC CASSPTVGQTTGYTF TRBJ1-2 TRBV5-1 . .
TGCAGTGCTAGAGAGGGGACAGGTCTAAATGGCTACACCTTC CSAREGTGLNGYTF TRBJ1-2 TRBV20-1 TRBD1 many
TGCAGCGTTCAAACCAACAATCAGCCCCAGCATTTT CSVQTNNQPQHF TRBJ1-5 TRBV29-1 . .
TGTGCCTCCTCGGATGGGGGCAGCCAGCCCCAGCATTTT CASSDGGSQPQHF TRBJ1-5 TRBV7-6 . .
TGTGCCAGCAGTTACTCGAACTCGCCTTATAGCAATCAGCCCCAGCATTTT CASSYSNSPYSNQPQHF TRBJ1-5 TRBV6-2/TRBV6-3 . many
TGCAGCGTTGAAGGTGCATGGGGAGTAGCCTACAAGCAGTACTTC CSVEGAWGVAYKQYF TRBJ2-7 TRBV29-1 . .
TGTGCCAGCATCATTACTGACCGGGGCCCACAGCCCCAGTACTTC CASIITDRGPQPQYF TRBJ2-5 TRBV6-6 . .
TGTGCCATCAGTGAGTCAGAAGGACATCCCAATCAGCCCCAGCATTTT CAISESEGHPNQPQHF TRBJ1-5 TRBV10-3 . .
TGTGCCAGCCGGTGGGAGACAGGGGACGGCTACACCTTC CASRWETGDGYTF TRBJ1-2 TRBV2 TRBD1 .
TGTGCCAGCATAGAAGGAGAAACCTATGGCTACACCTTC CASIEGETYGYTF TRBJ1-2 TRBV25-1 . .
TGTGCCAGCAGCTTCAGGACCGACTATGGCTACACCTTC CASSFRTDYGYTF TRBJ1-2 TRBV7-9 . many
TGTGCCAGCAGTTTCTCCGGGACACCAACGAGAAACACCATATATTTT CASSFSGTPTRNTIYF TRBJ1-3 TRBV12-3/TRBV12-4 . many
TGTGCCAGCAGCCTCCTGGGGGCTTTCTTT CASSLLGAFF TRBJ1-1 TRBV13 . .